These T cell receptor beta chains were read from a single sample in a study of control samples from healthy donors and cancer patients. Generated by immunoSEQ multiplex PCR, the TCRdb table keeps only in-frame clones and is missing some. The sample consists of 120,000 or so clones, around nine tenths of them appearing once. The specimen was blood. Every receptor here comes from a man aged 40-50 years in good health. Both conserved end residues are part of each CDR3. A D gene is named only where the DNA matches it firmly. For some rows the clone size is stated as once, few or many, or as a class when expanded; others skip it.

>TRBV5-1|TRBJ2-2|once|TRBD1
TGCGCCAGCAGCCCAAGGACAGGCTACGGGGAGCTGTTTTTT
CASSPRTGYGELFF
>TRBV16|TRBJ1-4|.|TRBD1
TGTGCCAGCAGCCCTAAATCATGGACAGGGGATGAAAAACTGTTTTTT
CASSPKSWTGDEKLFF
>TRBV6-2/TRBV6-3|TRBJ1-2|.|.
TGTGCCAGCAGTGGCCCCGATTATGGCTACACCTTC
CASSGPDYGYTF
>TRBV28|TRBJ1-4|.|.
TGTGCCAGCACTACCACTAATGAAAAACTGTTTTTT
CASTTTNEKLFF
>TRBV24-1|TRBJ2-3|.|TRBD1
TGTGCCACCAGTGATCGGACAGGGGGCAGAGTAGATACGCAGTATTTT
CATSDRTGGRVDTQYF
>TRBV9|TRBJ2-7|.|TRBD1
TGTGCCAGCAATAAGTATGGACAGGGGGTCTACGAGCAGTACTTC
CASNKYGQGVYEQYF
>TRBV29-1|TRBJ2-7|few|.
TGCAGCGTTGCCCGGGACGCCGAGGGTTACGAGCAGTACTTC
CSVARDAEGYEQYF
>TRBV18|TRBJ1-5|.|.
TGTGCCAGCTCGCTGTCCGGGACTTCGAAGCCCCAGCATTTT
CASSLSGTSKPQHF
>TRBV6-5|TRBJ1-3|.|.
TGTGCCAGCAAGGGCGGGATTGACACCATATATTTT
CASKGGIDTIYF
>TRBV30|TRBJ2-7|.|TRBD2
TGTGCCTGGAGTGGACTAGCGGGGCAAAAATACGAGCAGTACTTC
CAWSGLAGQKYEQYF
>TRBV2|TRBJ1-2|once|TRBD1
TGTGCCAGCAGAAAGGCAGGGGGCCACTATGGCTACACCTTC
CASRKAGGHYGYTF
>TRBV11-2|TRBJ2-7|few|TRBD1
TGTGCCAGCAGCTTAGTAGGACAGGGCTACGAGCAGTACTTC
CASSLVGQGYEQYF
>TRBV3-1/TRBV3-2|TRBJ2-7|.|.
TGTGCCAGCAGCCAAGTCCCCCCCGCGGCTACCTCCTACGAGCAGTACTTC
CASSQVPPAATSYEQYF
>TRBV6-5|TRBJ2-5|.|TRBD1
TGTGCCAGCGAAATCGGGACAGGGCAAGAGACCCAGTACTTC
CASEIGTGQETQYF
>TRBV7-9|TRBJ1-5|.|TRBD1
TGTGCCAGCAGCACAGGGGGAAGACAGGATCAGCCCCAGCATTTT
CASSTGGRQDQPQHF
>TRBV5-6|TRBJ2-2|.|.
TGTGCCAGCAGCTTGGCTGGCGGGATGAACACCGGGGAGCTGTTTTTT
CASSLAGGMNTGELFF
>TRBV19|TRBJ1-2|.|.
TGTGCCAGTAGTATGCGGGGGGCGAAATCGAATGGCTACACCTTC
CASSMRGAKSNGYTF
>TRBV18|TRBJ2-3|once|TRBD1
TGTGCCAGCTCACCAGGGACAGGGTTCACAGATACGCAGTATTTT
CASSPGTGFTDTQYF
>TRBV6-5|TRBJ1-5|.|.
TGTGCCAGCAGAGAGGAGGGTAAAAGCAATCAGCCCCAGCATTTT
CASREEGKSNQPQHF
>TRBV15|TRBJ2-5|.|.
TGTGCCACCAGCAGAGTTACGTACCGGGGGACCCAGTACTTC
CATSRVTYRGTQYF
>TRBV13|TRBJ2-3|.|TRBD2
TGTGCCAGCAGGAGCGGGGGGGATGGTGATACGCAGTATTTT
CASRSGGDGDTQYF
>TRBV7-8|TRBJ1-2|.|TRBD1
TGTGCCAGCAGCTACGGACAGGGAGGCTATGGCTACACCTTC
CASSYGQGGYGYTF
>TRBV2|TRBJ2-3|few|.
TGTGCCAGCAGAGAAAGATGGAGCACAGATACGCAGTATTTT
CASRERWSTDTQYF
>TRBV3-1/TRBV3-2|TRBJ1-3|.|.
TGTGCCAGCAGCCAGGGGGGGGCCTCTGGAAACACCATATATTTT
CASSQGGASGNTIYF
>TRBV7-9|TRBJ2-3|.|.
TGTGCCAGCAGCCAGGCGGGGAGGGGGCAGGCAGATACGCAGTATTTT
CASSQAGRGQADTQYF
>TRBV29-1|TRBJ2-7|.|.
TGCAGCGTTGGTGGGAGCGGCGAGCAGTACTTC
CSVGGSGEQYF
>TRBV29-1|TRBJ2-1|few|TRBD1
TGCAGCGTCCTGGACAGGACGCGCCGCAATGAGCAGTTCTTC
CSVLDRTRRNEQFF
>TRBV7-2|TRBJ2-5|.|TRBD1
TGTGCCAGCAGCAAACTCGGGACAGGACAAGAGACCCAGTACTTC
CASSKLGTGQETQYF
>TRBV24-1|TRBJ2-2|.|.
TGTGCCACCAGTGATTTTGTTGGGTCCCTTGGCACCGGGGAGCTGTTTTTT
CATSDFVGSLGTGELFF
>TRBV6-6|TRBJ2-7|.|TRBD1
TGTGCCAGCAGTCGAGGCCCCGGGGACAGCTTCTACGAGCAGTACTTC
CASSRGPGDSFYEQYF
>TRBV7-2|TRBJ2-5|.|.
TGTGCCAGCAGCTCAGGACTAAAGTACCAAGAGACCCAGTACTTC
CASSSGLKYQETQYF
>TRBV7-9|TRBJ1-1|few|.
TGTGCCAGCAGTCGAGGGGGGGCTCAAGCTTTCTTT
CASSRGGAQAFF
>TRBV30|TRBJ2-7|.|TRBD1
TGTGCCTGGAGCCCGAAGGGACAGGGTTTAATCCACGAGCAGTACTTC
CAWSPKGQGLIHEQYF
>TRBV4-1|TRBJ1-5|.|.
TGCGCCAGCAGCCACCCCTGGACAGTTAATCAGCCCCAGCATTTT
CASSHPWTVNQPQHF
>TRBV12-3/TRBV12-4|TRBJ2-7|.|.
TGTGCCAGCAGTTTTGGGGGCGACGAGCAGTACTTC
CASSFGGDEQYF
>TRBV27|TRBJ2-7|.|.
TGTGCCAGCAGCTATCACGGGAGCTCCTACGAGCAGTACTTC
CASSYHGSSYEQYF
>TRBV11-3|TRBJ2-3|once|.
TGTGCCAGCAGCCGTCGACCTACAGATACGCAGTATTTT
CASSRRPTDTQYF
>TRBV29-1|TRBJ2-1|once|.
TGCAGCGTTGACGAGGGGCGTTACAATGAGCAGTTCTTC
CSVDEGRYNEQFF
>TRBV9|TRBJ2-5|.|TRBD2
TGTGCCAGCAGCGTCACCTTGCGGGGGGGCCAGGAGACCCAGTACTTC
CASSVTLRGGQETQYF
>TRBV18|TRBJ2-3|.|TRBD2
TGTGCCAGCTCACAGGGTAGCGGGGGCCTAAGTAGCACAGATACGCAGTATTTT
CASSQGSGGLSSTDTQYF
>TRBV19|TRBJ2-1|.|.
TGTGCCAGTAGTATAAGCTATTTCGATGAGCAGTTCTTC
CASSISYFDEQFF
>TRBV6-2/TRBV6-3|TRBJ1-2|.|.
TGTGCCAGCAGTTACTTTTCGCTCACCTATGGCTACACCTTC
CASSYFSLTYGYTF
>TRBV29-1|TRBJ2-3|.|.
TGCAGCGTTGTTTTGAGCACAGATACGCAGTATTTT
CSVVLSTDTQYF
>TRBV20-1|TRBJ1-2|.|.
TGCAGTGCTAGAAGGGACTATGGCTACACCTTC
CSARRDYGYTF
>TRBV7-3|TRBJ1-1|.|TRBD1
TGTGCCAGCAGCTTCCCGACAGGGACAGGTGAAGCTTTCTTT
CASSFPTGTGEAFF
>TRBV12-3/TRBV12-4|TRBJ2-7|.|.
TGTGCCAGCAGTTTGACTAGATACGAGCAGTACTTC
CASSLTRYEQYF
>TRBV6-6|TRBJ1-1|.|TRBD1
TGTGCCAGCCGCGCAGGGGGGGGTACTGAAGCTTTCTTT
CASRAGGGTEAFF